Below, 30 T cell receptor beta chains from the same sample are listed, as sequenced in a study of a mutant IDH1 vaccine in newly diagnosed glioma. Their antigens remain unidentified. Time point noted: week 35, safety follow-up. Every vaccination contained 300 ug of the mutant IDH1 20-mer peptide and was paired with topical imiquimod. TCRdb's copy holds only in-frame clones and misses some; the assay was immunoSEQ multiplex PCR. The repertoire holds about 69,000 clones, with about 87% as singletons. The sample in question was PBMCs, obtained from a glioma patient whose treatment included an IDH1 peptide vaccine. The receptors shown here come from a man aged 30-40 years with glioma.

This sequence joins TRBV7-2 and TRBJ2-3; 7 positions match TRBD1. After removal of 4 bases from V and 0 bases from J, the junction contained 4 bases not matched to a gene. Germline loops: CDR1 SGHTA, CDR2 FQGNSA. This CDR3 contains 15 residues. This chain's CDR3 is CASSSTGISTDTQYF. The CDR3 nucleotides are TGTGCCAGCAGCTCGACAGGGATTAGCACAGATACGCAGTATTTT. The full variable domain, in which reference TRBV7-2 and TRBJ2-3 provide the parts outside the CDR3, is GAGVSQSPSNKVTEKGKDVELRCDPISGHTALYWYRQSLGQGLEFLIYFQGNSAPDKSGLPSDRFSAERTGGSVSTLTIQRTQQEDSAVYLCASSSTGISTDTQYFGPGTRLTVL.

The chain couples TRBV4-3 to TRBJ2-7; 8 nucleotides agree with TRBD1. V gave up 0 bases and J gave up 3 bases; unmatched junction bases: 7. The CDR3 is made up of 16 amino acids. Germline V gene data show CDR1 as LGHNA and CDR2 as YSLEER. The CDR3 bases are TGCGCCAGCAGCCAAGATCCAGGGGGCCGTGTCTACGAGCAGTACTTC. It encodes CASSQDPGGRVYEQYF.

The rearrangement joins TRBV5-4 to TRBJ2-2, with D maybe TRBD1 (6 bases). Trimming took off 0 bases at V and 1 base at J, with 7 bases between the two ends. In germline, CDR1 is SGHNT, CDR2 YYREEE (reference sequence). The CDR3 contains 15 residues. Here the CDR3 reads CASSLDRENTGELFF. CDR3 coding DNA: TGTGCCAGCAGCTTGGACAGGGAGAACACCGGGGAGCTGTTTTTT.

This sequence joins TRBV6-5 and TRBJ1-2; D not certain. This CDR3 region has 13 residues. The V end was cut by 6 bases, the J end by 4 bases, with 12 bases between. Germline V CDR1 and CDR2: MNHEY, SVGAGI. CDR3 residues: CASSTRTFYGYTF. The CDR3 DNA is TGTGCCAGCAGCACAAGGACTTTCTATGGCTACACCTTC.

The V call is TRBV15, the J call TRBJ2-7, with D possibly being TRBD2 (6 bases). This CDR3 is 15 amino acids long. Trimming pared 1 base from V and 0 bases from J, leaving 10 bases between. CDR1 and CDR2 (germline): LNHNV, YYDKDF (reference sequence). CDR3 DNA sequence: TGTGCCACCAGCAGAGCTGGGACTCTCTCCTACGAGCAGTACTTC. Translation gives CATSRAGTLSYEQYF.

The rearrangement uses TRBV5-1 and TRBJ1-2; D is uncertain. CDR1 is SGHRS, CDR2 YFSETQ, per germline. The CDR3 is made up of 16 amino acids. Trimming left V 4 bases short and J 3 bases short, with 19 bases between. CDR3 in DNA: TGCGCCAGCAGCCCCTACGGATCCTGGGGAGACTATGGCTACACCTTC. Amino acid sequence: CASSPYGSWGDYGYTF.

V usage is TRBV2 and J usage is TRBJ1-6; perhaps TRBD1 as D (6 bases). The CDR3 runs 13 residues. CDR1 and CDR2 (germline): SNHLY, FYNNEI. Trimming removed 5 bases from V and 8 bases from J, with 10 bases in between. CDR3 sequence (DNA): TGTGCCAGCAGTACGGGGGCCGATTCACCCCTCCACTTT. It specifies CASSTGADSPLHF.

This clone was counted once. This chain connects TRBV7-2 to TRBJ2-5, with D possibly matching TRBD2 (5 bases). Trimming stripped 2 bases from V and 5 bases from J, with 12 bases between. The CDR3 spans 14 residues. Germline V lookup: CDR1 SGHTA, CDR2 FQGNSA. The CDR3 nucleotides read TGTGCCAGCAGCTTAAACGGGAACCTTGAGACCCAGTACTTC. It encodes CASSLNGNLETQYF.

V usage is TRBV7-2 and J usage is TRBJ1-6; no clear D. V dropped 8 bases and J dropped 6 bases, with 14 bases sitting between them. This CDR3 is built from 14 residues. CDR1 and CDR2 from the germline V gene are SGHTA and FQGNSA. The chain's CDR3 is CASGRILSNSPLHF. The CDR3 nucleotides read TGTGCCAGCGGGAGAATACTATCTAATTCACCCCTCCACTTT.

The genes are TRBV28 and TRBJ2-4; possibly TRBD2 for D (5 bases). This CDR3 contains 16 residues. V lost 6 bases, J lost 0 bases, and 15 bases lay in between. Looked up from germline, CDR1 is MDHEN and CDR2 is SYDVKM. The CDR3 bases are TGTGCCAGCAGCGTCCTAGCAGATCTAGCCAAAAACATTCAGTACTTC. Amino acids: CASSVLADLAKNIQYF. The whole variable domain, remainder taken from reference TRBV28 and TRBJ2-4, is DVKVTQSSRYLVKRTGEKVFLECVQDMDHENMFWYRQDPGLGLRLIYFSYDVKMKEKGDIPEGYSVSREKKERFSLILESASTNQTSMYLCASSVLADLAKNIQYFGAGTRLSVL.

CDR3 DNA sequence: TGTGCCAGCAGCTTATCTCCCGGGTATGGGAGGGCCGGGGAGCTGTTTTTT. This codes for CASSLSPGYGRAGELFF. V is TRBV7-3 and J is TRBJ2-2; 7 bases line up with TRBD2. This CDR3 comprises 17 residues. V shed 2 bases, J shed 6 bases, and the junction held 12 bases outside the gene matches. Looked up from germline, CDR1 is SGHTA and CDR2 is FQGTGA.

The chain carries TRBV25-1 and TRBJ1-6, with TRBD1 identical over 7 bases. The CDR3 consists of 15 residues. Germline V gives CDR1 MGHDK, CDR2 SYGVNS. After removal of 3 bases from V and 7 bases from J, the junction contained 6 bases not matched to a gene. Here the CDR3 reads CASSDPGQLNSPLHF. The DNA of the CDR3 is TGTGCCAGCAGTGACCCGGGACAGCTAAATTCACCCCTCCACTTT.

The CDR3 spells CASSLSSSSGNTIYF. In DNA form, the CDR3 reads TGTGCCAGCAGTTTATCGTCCAGCTCTGGAAACACCATATATTTT. The chain joins TRBV27 to TRBJ1-3; no definite D call. The CDR3 loop spans 15 amino acids. The V gene's germline CDR1 is MNHEY and CDR2 SMNVEV (reference sequence). The germline V and J ends were trimmed by 0 bases and 0 bases, with 6 bases remaining between them.

The V call is TRBV7-8, the J call TRBJ2-5; D unclear. The J call may be mistaken, given a closer DNA end match to TRBJ2-7. Germline assignment: CDR1 SGHVS and CDR2 FQNEAQ. The CDR3 spans 16 residues. The CDR3 protein is CASSLRAMGLEDEQYF. In DNA, the CDR3 is TGTGCCAGCAGCTTACGAGCGATGGGTCTTGAGGACGAGCAGTACTTC.

V is TRBV7-8 and J is TRBJ2-2; TRBD1 or TRBD2 may be the D gene (6 bases each). Germline V gene data show CDR1 as SGHVS and CDR2 as FQNEAQ. The CDR3 consists of 15 residues. Trimming took 7 bases from V and 0 from J, leaving 12 bases between them. The CDR3 nucleotides read TGTGCCAGCAACCTAAGGGGGGCGAACACCGGGGAGCTGTTTTTT. Protein product: CASNLRGANTGELFF.

This clone was seen just once. The chain carries TRBV5-4 and TRBJ2-3; tentative D call: TRBD1 (5 bases). Germline assignment: CDR1 SGHNT and CDR2 YYREEE (reference sequence). The CDR3 covers 13 residues. V dropped 4 bases and J dropped 6 bases, with 12 bases sitting between them. The CDR3: CASSPQTDDTQYF. The DNA for the CDR3 is TGTGCCAGCAGCCCCCAGACAGACGATACGCAGTATTTT.

This CDR3 is CAWLLAGFHSNEQFF. CDR3 nucleotides: TGTGCCTGGCTACTAGCGGGATTCCATAGCAATGAGCAGTTCTTC. V gene TRBV30 combines with J gene TRBJ2-1, with 10 bases fitting TRBD2. J was trimmed by 6 bases and V by 5 bases; bases with no gene match: 10. The CDR3 is made up of 15 amino acids. Germline V lookup: CDR1 GTSNPN, CDR2 SVGIG (reference sequence). The variable domain in full, with the rest retrieved from reference TRBV30 and TRBJ2-1, is SQTIHQWPATLVQPVGSPLSLECTVEGTSNPNLYWYRQAAGRGLQLLFYSVGIGQISSEVPQNLSASRPQDRQFILSSKKLLLSDSGFYLCAWLLAGFHSNEQFFGPGTRLTVL.

The CDR3 DNA follows: TGTGCCAGCAGCTTAAGCGGGGGCACAGATACGCAGTATTTT. Its protein product is CASSLSGGTDTQYF. The genes are TRBV2 and TRBJ2-3; 7 positions agree with TRBD2. CDR3 size: 14 residues. Germline V gene lookup returns CDR1 SNHLY and CDR2 FYNNEI. J lost 1 base, V lost 6 bases, and 4 bases had no gene match.

The chain has TRBV6-5 and TRBJ1-2, with D hard to call. V lost 2 bases, J lost 2 bases, and 12 bases lay in between. The CDR3 runs to 15 residues. CDR1 is MNHEY and CDR2 is SVGAGI in the germline V gene. The CDR3 is CASSYLGEYNYGYTF. The CDR3 DNA sequence: TGTGCCAGCAGTTACCTTGGGGAGTACAACTATGGCTACACCTTC.

The V gene is TRBV7-2, the J gene TRBJ2-1; D remains ambiguous. Germline V gene data show CDR1 as SGHTA and CDR2 as FQGNSA. Trimming stripped 5 bases from V and 7 bases from J, with 12 bases between. This CDR3 has 13 residues. The CDR3 spells CASSPPGLNEQFF. DNA of the CDR3: TGTGCCAGCAGCCCCCCAGGCTTAAATGAGCAGTTCTTC.

This rearrangement joins TRBV7-2 to TRBJ2-5; D is perhaps TRBD1 or TRBD2 (5 bases each). This CDR3 is built from 14 residues. The V end lost 5 bases, the J end lost 1 base, and 11 bases lay between the germline ends. The germline CDR1 and CDR2 sequences are SGHTA and FQGNSA. The DNA of the CDR3 is TGTGCCAGCAGCCCCCAGGGACCCCAAGAGACCCAGTACTTC. It specifies CASSPQGPQETQYF.

Worth noting for this clone: Different DNA sequences within this sample yield the same CDR3. The chain links TRBV30 to TRBJ1-5; D uncertain. The CDR3 is 13 residues long. V gave up 0 bases and J gave up 3 bases, with 6 bases separating them. Germline loops: CDR1 GTSNPN, CDR2 SVGIG (reference sequence). CDR3 bases: TGTGCCTGGAGTGTGGGCTCCAATCAGCCCCAGCATTTT. It is translated as CAWSVGSNQPQHF.

V and J are TRBV7-9 and TRBJ2-6; D is uncertain. The CDR3 loop spans 17 amino acids. Deletions cut 6 bases from V and 0 bases from J, with 15 bases between. The germline V gene has CDR1 SEHNR and CDR2 FQNEAQ (reference sequence). In nucleotides, the CDR3 is TGTGCCAGCAGATACTGGACGGTCTACTCTGGGGCCAACGTCCTGACTTTC. It is translated as CASRYWTVYSGANVLTF.

V is TRBV9 and J is TRBJ1-4, with TRBD1 matching over 7 bases. CDR3 length: 15 amino acids. From germline, CDR1 is SGDLS and CDR2 YYNGEE. V gave up 3 bases and J gave up 5 bases; unmatched junction bases: 7. The CDR3 DNA reads TGTGCCAGCAGCGCCAGACAGGGTATAAATGAAAAACTGTTTTTT. This sequence encodes CASSARQGINEKLFF.

V and J are TRBV5-1 and TRBJ1-1, with D possibly matching TRBD1 (5 bases). Germline CDR1 is SGHRS and CDR2 is YFSETQ. The V end lost 6 bases, the J end lost 4 bases, and 22 bases lay between the germline ends. This CDR3 has 16 amino acids. In DNA, the CDR3 is TGCGCCAGCAATCGCAGGGCTGGGGGAGGTGGCACTGAAGCTTTCTTT. Protein: CASNRRAGGGGTEAFF.

The chain links TRBV30 to TRBJ1-2; perhaps TRBD1 as D (5 bases). Per the germline V gene, CDR1 is GTSNPN and CDR2 is SVGIG (reference sequence). The CDR3 consists of 14 residues. Trimming removed 3 bases at V and 6 bases at J, with 17 bases between. The CDR3 nucleotides read TGTGCCTGGAGCACGGTCAGGGCTTCAGATGGCTACACCTTC. Translating it yields CAWSTVRASDGYTF.

J is TRBJ2-1 and V is TRBV19, with 7 bases identical to TRBD1. CDR1 is LNHDA, CDR2 SQIVND, per germline (reference sequence). The trim removed 7 bases at V and 7 bases at J, leaving 10 bases unmatched. The CDR3 sequence is 14 residues long. The CDR3 DNA sequence: TGTGCCAGTACGGGTGACAGGGCTTTGAATGAGCAGTTCTTC. Its protein product is CASTGDRALNEQFF.

This sequence joins TRBV11-2 and TRBJ1-2, with D uncertain. The CDR3 covers 15 residues. V lost 0 bases and J 0 bases, leaving 8 bases between the germline ends. Germline V CDR1 and CDR2: SGHAT, FQNNGV. This CDR3 reads CASSLDYGTNYGYTF. Written as DNA, the CDR3 is TGTGCCAGCAGCTTAGATTACGGGACTAACTATGGCTACACCTTC.

As for this clone: Sequence at one end of the junction differs from germline and may be a read error. The rearrangement joins TRBV30 to TRBJ1-1; no firm D call. Germline V gene sequence: CDR1 GTSNPN, CDR2 SVGIG (reference sequence). The CDR3 runs to 10 residues. CDR3 nucleotides: TGTGCCTGTAGTGAGACTGAAGCTTTCTTT. Translated, it gives CACSETEAFF. Using reference TRBV30 and TRBJ1-1 for the parts outside the CDR3, the full variable domain is SQTIHQWPATLVQPVGSPLSLECTVEGTSNPNLYWYRQAAGRGLQLLFYSVGIGQISSEVPQNLSASRPQDRQFILSSKKLLLSDSGFYLCACSETEAFFGQGTRLTVV.

This clone was detected once. The J gene is TRBJ2-2, the V gene TRBV11-3, with 10 nucleotides matching TRBD2. The germline V gene encodes CDR1 SGHNT and CDR2 YENEEA. CDR3 length equals 16 residues. After removal of 1 base from V and 4 bases from J, the junction contained 3 bases not matched to a gene. The CDR3 sequence is CASSLASGGVTGELFF. The CDR3 DNA reads as TGTGCCAGCAGCTTAGCCAGCGGGGGGGTCACCGGGGAGCTGTTTTTT.